These T cell receptor beta chains were read from a single sample in a study of blood T cell repertoires in COVID-19. Only in-frame clones appear in the TCRdb table, and some are missing; sequencing was by immunoSEQ multiplex PCR. Of approximately 300,000 clones listed, roughly 84% are singletons. Input material: peripheral blood. The origin of the receptors is a man aged 50 to 59 with active or convalescent COVID-19. The CDR3 runs from the conserved cysteine through the conserved F or W. The D gene is left open where the match is weak. Only part of the rows carry a size: once, few, many, or a class if the clone is expanded.

. TRBJ1-1 TRBV5-4 . TGTGCCAGCAGCCTTGGAGGATACTTGAACACTGAAGCTTTCTTT CASSLGGYLNTEAFF
TRBD1 TRBJ1-1 TRBV5-5 few TGTGCCAGCAGCTGGACAGGGGGCGAAGCTTTCTTT CASSWTGGEAFF
TRBD2 TRBJ2-7 TRBV7-3 once TGTGCCAGCAGCTTAGGACTAGCGGATACATACGAGCAGTACTTC CASSLGLADTYEQYF
TRBD2 TRBJ2-5 TRBV30 once TGTGCTTTAGCGGGGGGGCTCCGAGAGACCCAGTACTTC CALAGGLRETQYF
TRBD1 TRBJ2-5 TRBV5-4 . TGTGCCAGCAGCTCCCTGGACAGGTACCAAGAGACCCAGTACTTC CASSSLDRYQETQYF
. TRBJ2-3 TRBV10-3 . TGTGCCATCAGCCACCTGGGCCGGACTAGCACAGATACGCAGTATTTT CAISHLGRTSTDTQYF
. TRBJ1-2 TRBV7-2 . TGTGCCAGCAGCTTAGATACAGATGGCTACACCTTC CASSLDTDGYTF
. TRBJ1-2 TRBV18 once TGTGCCAGCTCACCAGGAGCCCCATATGGTTATGGCTACACCTTC CASSPGAPYGYGYTF
. TRBJ1-1 TRBV25-1 . TGTGCCAGCAGTGAACAGGGCGGCACTGAAGCTTTCTTT CASSEQGGTEAFF
. TRBJ1-1 TRBV5-4 . TGTGCCAGCAGCTTGCAGGGGACGGCCGCCACTGAAGCTTTCTTT CASSLQGTAATEAFF
TRBD2 TRBJ2-1 TRBV4-3 . TGCGCCAGCAGCCAACTAGCGGGGACACAATACAATGAGCAGTTCTTC CASSQLAGTQYNEQFF
. TRBJ1-3 TRBV18 . TGTGCCAGCTCACCAGCCCGGGGGGGCTATGGAAACACCATATATTTT CASSPARGGYGNTIYF
. TRBJ1-5 TRBV19 . TGTGCCAGTAGAGAGGGGGTCCAGCCCCAGCATTTT CASREGVQPQHF
. TRBJ2-5 TRBV29-1 . TGCAGCGTTTATAGGGGAGAGACCCAGTACTTC CSVYRGETQYF
TRBD2 TRBJ2-3 TRBV2 . TGTGCCAGCTCCGGGACTAGTGTTGCAGATACGCAGTATTTT CASSGTSVADTQYF
TRBD1 TRBJ1-4 TRBV2 . TGTGCCAGCAGTAAACTTCCGACAGGGGATGAAAAACTGTTTTTT CASSKLPTGDEKLFF
TRBD1 TRBJ1-5 TRBV2 . TGTGCCAGCACACACTTTTCCGGGACAGGGAGTCTTCAGCCCCAGCATTTT CASTHFSGTGSLQPQHF
TRBD1 TRBJ2-7 TRBV28 once TGTGCCAGCAGTGACCCCGGGACAGCCTACGAGCAGTACTTC CASSDPGTAYEQYF
. TRBJ2-5 TRBV7-2 . TGTGCCAGCAGCTCAACTAGGAGCCAAGAGACCCAGTACTTC CASSSTRSQETQYF
TRBD1 TRBJ1-2 TRBV4-1 . TGCGCCAGCAGCCAAGATCCCTCAGGACAGGGGCGATGGGGCTACACCTTC CASSQDPSGQGRWGYTF
. TRBJ1-6 TRBV7-2 . TGTGCCAGCAGCTTCCCGGGCTATAATTCACCCCTCCACTTT CASSFPGYNSPLHF
TRBD2 TRBJ2-1 TRBV4-1 once TGCGCCAGCCCTAATGAGCGGGAGTTGGATGAGCAGTTCTTC CASPNERELDEQFF
TRBD1 TRBJ1-5 TRBV2 . TGTGCCAGCAGTGGGGGGACAGGGGATCAGCCCCAGCATTTT CASSGGTGDQPQHF
TRBD1 TRBJ2-1 TRBV30 . TGTGCCTGGAGTGCCCTGACAGGGTACAATGAGCAGTTCTTC CAWSALTGYNEQFF
TRBD1 TRBJ2-1 TRBV5-4 . TGTGCCAGCATACGGGACAGGTCTTACAATGAGCAGTTCTTC CASIRDRSYNEQFF
. TRBJ2-3 TRBV7-2 . TGTGCCAGCAGCTTCGGGGGGCCACGCACAGATACGCAGTATTTT CASSFGGPRTDTQYF
. TRBJ2-7 TRBV5-1 . TGCGCCAGCACAGGGGAGTACGAGCAGTACTTC CASTGEYEQYF
. TRBJ1-2 TRBV30 . TGTGCCTGGAGTGCCGGTTGGGCCGGTGGCTACACCTTC CAWSAGWAGGYTF
TRBD1 TRBJ1-2 TRBV18 . TGTGCCAGCTCACTCTTTACAGGGGGCGGCTACACCTTC CASSLFTGGGYTF
TRBD1 TRBJ1-4 TRBV2 . TGTGCCAGTTCGTCCAATATACAGGGGGAAAAACTGTTTTTT CASSSNIQGEKLFF
. TRBJ2-3 TRBV18 . TGTGCCAGCTCACCGGGGCAGGCGTCCTTAGGTGATACGCAGTATTTT CASSPGQASLGDTQYF
. TRBJ2-7 TRBV5-1 . TGCGCCAGCAGCTCGACGGACTCCGAGCAGTACTTC CASSSTDSEQYF
TRBD1 TRBJ1-2 TRBV6-1 . TGTGCCAGCAGTGAGCCCGGACAGGGGGCAAACTATGGCTACACCTTC CASSEPGQGANYGYTF
. TRBJ1-6 TRBV9 . TGTGCCAGCAGCTCACGATTAGATTCACCCCTCCACTTT CASSSRLDSPLHF
TRBD2 TRBJ2-1 TRBV6-5 once TGTGCCACCGACTTCCCACGGGAGGGAGCAGAGCAGTTCTTC CATDFPREGAEQFF
TRBD1 TRBJ2-4 TRBV19 . TGTGCCAGTAGTATGGGGACAGGGGGAAACATTCAGTACTTC CASSMGTGGNIQYF
TRBD1 TRBJ1-2 TRBV19 once TGTGCCAGTAGTCCCGGGACAGGGAAGGGCTATGGCTACACCTTC CASSPGTGKGYGYTF
TRBD2 TRBJ2-5 TRBV28 . TGTGCCAGCAGGGATAGCGGGGGGGCCCTAGAGACCCAGTACTTC CASRDSGGALETQYF